This T cell receptor (beta chain) was found in a study of T cell changes during pregnancy in multiple sclerosis. Profiling relied on immunoSEQ multiplex PCR, and the TCRdb table lists in-frame clones only, not all of them. The sample carries about 67,000 clones, about 92% recorded once. The V gene lost 0 bases and the J gene lost 7 bases, with 9 bases spanning the gap. This CDR3 spans 14 amino acids. From germline, CDR1 is SGHAT and CDR2 FQNNGV. The TCR comes from a female donor with multiple sclerosis, enrolled in a pregnancy study. The chain joins TRBV11-2 to TRBJ2-2; no reliable D call. Material: peripheral blood, obtained after pregnancy. The CDR3: CASSLDGSGGELFF. The CDR3 region has the DNA TGTGCCAGCAGCTTAGACGGGTCGGGCGGGGAGCTGTTTTTT.